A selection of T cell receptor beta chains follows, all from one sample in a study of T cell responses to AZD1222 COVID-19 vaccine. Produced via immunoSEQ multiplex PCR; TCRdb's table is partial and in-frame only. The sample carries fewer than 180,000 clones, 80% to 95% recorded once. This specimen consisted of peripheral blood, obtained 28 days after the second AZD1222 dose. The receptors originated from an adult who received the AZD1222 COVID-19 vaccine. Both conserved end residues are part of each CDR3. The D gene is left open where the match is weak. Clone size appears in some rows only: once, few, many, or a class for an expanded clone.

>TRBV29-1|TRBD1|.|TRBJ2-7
CSVPETGRRYEQYF
TGCAGCGTTCCCGAGACAGGGCGGCGCTACGAGCAGTACTTC
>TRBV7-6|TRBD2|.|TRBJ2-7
CASSFSGGEQYF
TGTGCCAGCAGCTTCTCCGGGGGGGAGCAGTACTTC
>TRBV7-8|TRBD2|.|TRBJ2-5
CASSLRGLAVKETQYF
TGTGCCAGCAGCTTACGGGGACTAGCGGTAAAAGAGACCCAGTACTTC
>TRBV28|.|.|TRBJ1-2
CASSPTGGASYGYTF
TGTGCCAGCAGTCCGACCGGGGGGGCCAGCTATGGCTACACCTTC
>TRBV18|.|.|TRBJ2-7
CASSPLDPSYEQYF
TGTGCCAGCTCACCACTCGATCCTTCCTACGAGCAGTACTTC
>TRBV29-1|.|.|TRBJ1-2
CSVEAGSYGYTF
TGCAGCGTTGAAGCTGGCAGCTATGGCTACACCTTC
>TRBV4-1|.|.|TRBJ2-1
CASSQEGAGFGYNEQFF
TGCGCCAGCAGCCAAGAGGGGGCAGGGTTTGGCTACAATGAGCAGTTCTTC
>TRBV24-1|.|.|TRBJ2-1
CATSDLQGPDRDEQFF
TGTGCCACCAGTGATTTGCAGGGGCCTGATAGGGATGAGCAGTTCTTC
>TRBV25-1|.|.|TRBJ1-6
CASSESAVDYNSPLHF
TGTGCCAGCAGTGAATCCGCTGTCGACTATAATTCACCCCTCCACTTT
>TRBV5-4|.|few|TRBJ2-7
CASSLEPYEQYF
TGTGCCAGCAGCTTGGAACCCTACGAGCAGTACTTC
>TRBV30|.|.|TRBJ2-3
CAWSVIRADTQYF
TGTGCCTGGAGTGTTATCAGGGCAGATACGCAGTATTTT
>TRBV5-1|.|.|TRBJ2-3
CASSPLRSTDTQYF
TGCGCCAGCAGCCCATTACGTAGCACAGATACGCAGTATTTT
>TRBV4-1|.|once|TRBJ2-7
CASSQGLDYEQYF
TGCGCCAGCAGCCAAGGTCTCGACTACGAGCAGTACTTC
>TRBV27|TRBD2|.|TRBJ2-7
CASSLYTSGPYEQYF
TGTGCCAGCAGTTTATATACTAGCGGACCCTACGAGCAGTACTTC
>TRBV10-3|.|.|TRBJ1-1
CAISESGQGWTEAFF
TGTGCCATCAGTGAGTCCGGGCAGGGATGGACTGAAGCTTTCTTT
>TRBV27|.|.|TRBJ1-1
CASSLGNGVKDTEAFF
TGTGCCAGCAGTTTGGGGAACGGAGTAAAGGACACTGAAGCTTTCTTT
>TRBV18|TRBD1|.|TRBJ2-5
CASSRQGALQETQYF
TGTGCCAGCTCACGACAGGGGGCGTTACAAGAGACCCAGTACTTC
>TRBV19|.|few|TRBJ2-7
CASSIALSPDEQYF
TGTGCCAGTAGTATAGCCCTCTCTCCGGACGAGCAGTACTTC
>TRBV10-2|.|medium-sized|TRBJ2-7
CASSELSYEQYF
TGCGCCAGCAGTGAGTTATCCTACGAGCAGTACTTC
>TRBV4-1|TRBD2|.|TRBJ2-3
CASSQPRGLADTDTQYF
TGCGCCAGCAGCCAACCCCGGGGACTAGCGGACACAGATACGCAGTATTTT
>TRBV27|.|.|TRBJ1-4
CASSKARNEKLFF
TGTGCCAGCAGTAAGGCAAGAAATGAAAAACTGTTTTTT
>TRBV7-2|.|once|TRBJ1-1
CASSLRITGGTAEAFF
TGTGCCAGCAGCTTACGGATCACAGGAGGTACAGCTGAAGCTTTCTTT
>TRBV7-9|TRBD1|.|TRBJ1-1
CASSRTGGGPEAFF
TGTGCCAGCAGCAGGACAGGGGGAGGTCCTGAAGCTTTCTTT
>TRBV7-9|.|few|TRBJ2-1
CASSPETAIPYNEQFF
TGTGCCAGCAGCCCGGAGACAGCGATTCCCTACAATGAGCAGTTCTTC
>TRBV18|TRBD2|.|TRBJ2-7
CASSLSGGTYEQYF
TGTGCCAGCTCCCTTAGCGGGGGTACCTACGAGCAGTACTTC
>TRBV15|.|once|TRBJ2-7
CATSREGGGISYEQYF
TGTGCCACCAGCAGAGAAGGAGGGGGAATCTCCTACGAGCAGTACTTC
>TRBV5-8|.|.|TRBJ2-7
CASSWGAGSYEQYF
TGTGCCAGCAGCTGGGGGGCAGGGAGCTACGAGCAGTACTTC
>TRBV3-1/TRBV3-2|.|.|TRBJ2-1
CASRGVATYNEQFF
TGTGCCAGCAGGGGGGTAGCGACGTACAATGAGCAGTTCTTC
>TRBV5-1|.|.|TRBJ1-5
CASSLSGSQPQHF
TGCGCCAGCAGCTTGTCCGGTAGCCAGCCCCAGCATTTT
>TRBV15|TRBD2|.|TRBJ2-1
CATSRGRGLDYNEQFF
TGTGCCACCAGCAGAGGTCGGGGACTAGACTACAATGAGCAGTTCTTC
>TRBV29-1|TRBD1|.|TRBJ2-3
CSVDVGQGLTDTQYF
TGCAGCGTTGATGTGGGACAGGGTTTGACAGATACGCAGTATTTT
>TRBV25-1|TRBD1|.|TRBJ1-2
CASSESGQVAYGYTF
TGTGCCAGCAGTGAGTCCGGACAGGTAGCCTATGGCTACACCTTC
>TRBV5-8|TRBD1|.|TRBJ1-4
CASSWGQGLATNEKLFF
TGTGCCAGCAGCTGGGGACAGGGGTTGGCAACTAATGAAAAACTGTTTTTT
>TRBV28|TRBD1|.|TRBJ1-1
CASSSGTGVMNTEAFF
TGTGCCAGCAGCTCCGGGACAGGGGTTATGAACACTGAAGCTTTCTTT
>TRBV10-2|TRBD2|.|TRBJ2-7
CASSEASGYSYEQYF
TGCGCCAGCAGTGAGGCTAGCGGCTATTCCTACGAGCAGTACTTC